This T cell receptor (beta chain) was observed in a study of T cells in women clearing cervical HPV infection. To note about this clone: The CDR3 is cut off 3 residues early in the read; its end comes from the germline J gene.

From germline, CDR1 is MGHRA and CDR2 YSYEKL. Losses at the gene ends were 0 bases for V and 3 bases for J; bases not matched to a gene: 2. This CDR3 comprises 15 residues. The method was immunoSEQ multiplex PCR; TCRdb's version includes in-frame clones alone and lacks a portion of them. There are some 24,000 clones in the sample, with roughly 5.9% held by the top ten. The sequence derives from a woman between 18 and 70 years old with a cervical HPV16 infection that either progressed to CIN3+ or cleared (not recorded which). Sequencing was carried out using blood buffy coat. The chain employs TRBV4-1 and TRBJ1-2, with TRBD1 matching 9 bases. The sequenced CDR3 bases are TGCGCCAGCAGCCAAGATTGGGACAGGGACTATGGC. Its protein is CASSQDWDRDYG. The CDR3 in its entirety is CASSQDWDRDYGYTF.